These T cell receptor beta chains were read from a single sample in a study of blood T cells in healthy people across ages. Via MiXCR, TCRdb re-called the 5' RACE reads, giving one row per CDR3 protein. The sample has around 670,000 distinct CDR3 sequences; around 31% are singletons. Sequenced material: blood. The source is a woman of 80 years or more in good health. The CDR3 runs from the conserved cysteine through the conserved F or W. Fields, in order: D gene, clone size, J gene, V gene, CDR3 length, CDR3 protein, CDR3 DNA. The D gene is left open where the match is weak. Clone size is shown for a subset of rows, as once, few, many or a class of expanded clone.

d_call: NA
clone_size: few
j_call: TRBJ2-2
v_call: TRBV28
cdr3_length: 16
cdr3_aa: CASSLVGRVSTGELFF
cdr3_nt: TGTGCCAGCAGTTTAGTTGGCAGGGTGAGCACCGGGGAGCTGTTTTTT

d_call: TRBD2
clone_size: few
j_call: TRBJ2-7
v_call: TRBV18
cdr3_length: 17
cdr3_aa: CASSAGLAGGASYEQYF
cdr3_nt: TGTGCCAGCTCAGCCGGACTAGCGGGGGGGGCTTCCTACGAGCAGTACTTC

d_call: NA
clone_size: few
j_call: TRBJ1-2
v_call: TRBV6-1
cdr3_length: 16
cdr3_aa: CASSESGNLLSYGYTF
cdr3_nt: TGTGCCAGCAGTGAATCAGGAAACCTCCTATCCTATGGCTACACCTTC

d_call: NA
clone_size: many
j_call: TRBJ1-5
v_call: TRBV6-1
cdr3_length: 15
cdr3_aa: CASISEGQPNQPQHF
cdr3_nt: TGTGCCAGCATCTCCGAGGGGCAGCCGAATCAGCCCCAGCATTTT

d_call: NA
clone_size: many
j_call: TRBJ2-7
v_call: TRBV5-1
cdr3_length: 16
cdr3_aa: CASSSPTGTLSYEQYF
cdr3_nt: TGCGCCAGCAGCTCACCTACCGGGACTCTATCCTACGAGCAGTACTTC

d_call: NA
clone_size: many
j_call: TRBJ2-3
v_call: TRBV6-5
cdr3_length: 15
cdr3_aa: CASSYSSGVTDTQYF
cdr3_nt: TGTGCCAGCAGTTACTCATCAGGGGTCACAGATACGCAGTATTTT

d_call: NA
clone_size: many
j_call: TRBJ1-2
v_call: TRBV27
cdr3_length: 12
cdr3_aa: CASSPGGDGYTF
cdr3_nt: TGTGCCAGCAGCCCCGGAGGAGATGGCTACACCTTC

d_call: TRBD1
clone_size: many
j_call: TRBJ2-7
v_call: TRBV5-1
cdr3_length: 14
cdr3_aa: CASNRAGGSYEQYF
cdr3_nt: TGCGCCAGCAACAGGGCAGGGGGCTCCTACGAGCAGTACTTC

d_call: TRBD1
clone_size: NA
j_call: TRBJ2-3
v_call: TRBV12-3/TRBV12-4
cdr3_length: 14
cdr3_aa: CASSTGGAADVQYF
cdr3_nt: TGTGCCAGCAGCACAGGGGGCGCGGCAGATGTGCAGTATTTT

d_call: NA
clone_size: many
j_call: TRBJ2-7
v_call: TRBV5-1
cdr3_length: 15
cdr3_aa: CASKLPGQSSYEQYF
cdr3_nt: TGCGCCAGCAAGTTACCGGGTCAAAGCTCCTACGAGCAGTACTTC

d_call: TRBD2
clone_size: many
j_call: TRBJ2-3
v_call: TRBV20-1
cdr3_length: 18
cdr3_aa: CSARPSGGPSGGTDTQYF
cdr3_nt: TGCAGTGCTAGACCCAGCGGGGGGCCCTCCGGCGGGACAGATACGCAGTATTTT

d_call: NA
clone_size: few
j_call: TRBJ1-4
v_call: TRBV5-6
cdr3_length: 15
cdr3_aa: CASSLNLAGVEKLFF
cdr3_nt: TGTGCCAGCAGCTTAAACTTGGCAGGGGTTGAAAAACTGTTTTTT

d_call: NA
clone_size: many
j_call: TRBJ1-5
v_call: TRBV5-1
cdr3_length: 14
cdr3_aa: CASSLSGLGQPQHF
cdr3_nt: TGCGCCAGCAGCTTGTCGGGGCTAGGGCAGCCCCAGCATTTT

d_call: NA
clone_size: many
j_call: TRBJ2-5
v_call: TRBV18
cdr3_length: 13
cdr3_aa: CASSPGLEETQYF
cdr3_nt: TGTGCCAGCTCACCAGGACTGGAGGAGACCCAGTACTTC

d_call: TRBD2
clone_size: NA
j_call: TRBJ2-1
v_call: TRBV4-1
cdr3_length: 16
cdr3_aa: CASSQDLAGPYNEQFF
cdr3_nt: TGCGCCAGCAGCCAAGATCTAGCGGGGCCCTACAATGAGCAGTTCTTC

d_call: NA
clone_size: many
j_call: TRBJ1-2
v_call: TRBV5-1
cdr3_length: 15
cdr3_aa: CASSLGSGVNYGYTF
cdr3_nt: TGCGCCAGCAGCTTGGGTTCGGGGGTGAACTATGGCTACACCTTC

d_call: NA
clone_size: NA
j_call: TRBJ2-7
v_call: TRBV7-9
cdr3_length: 14
cdr3_aa: CASSSPLRSYEQYF
cdr3_nt: TGTGCCAGCAGCTCGCCGCTGAGGTCCTACGAGCAGTACTTC

d_call: NA
clone_size: many
j_call: TRBJ2-1
v_call: TRBV29-1
cdr3_length: 10
cdr3_aa: CSVKSLEQFF
cdr3_nt: TGCAGCGTTAAAAGCCTTGAGCAGTTCTTC

d_call: TRBD2
clone_size: many
j_call: TRBJ2-3
v_call: TRBV10-3
cdr3_length: 15
cdr3_aa: CATTKAGISTDTQYF
cdr3_nt: TGTGCCACCACCAAAGCGGGGATTAGTACAGATACGCAGTATTTT

d_call: NA
clone_size: NA
j_call: TRBJ2-3
v_call: TRBV28
cdr3_length: 16
cdr3_aa: CVSNVRRTTITDTQYF
cdr3_nt: TGTGTCAGTAATGTAAGGAGGACTACGATCACAGATACGCAGTATTTT

d_call: TRBD1
clone_size: many
j_call: TRBJ1-2
v_call: TRBV29-1
cdr3_length: 13
cdr3_aa: CSASDRGLYGYTF
cdr3_nt: TGCAGCGCCTCGGACAGGGGGTTGTATGGCTACACCTTC

d_call: NA
clone_size: many
j_call: TRBJ2-1
v_call: TRBV5-4
cdr3_length: 15
cdr3_aa: CASSNRGFTYNEQFF
cdr3_nt: TGTGCCAGCAGCAACCGGGGTTTCACCTACAATGAGCAGTTCTTC

d_call: TRBD2
clone_size: many
j_call: TRBJ2-1
v_call: TRBV5-1
cdr3_length: 16
cdr3_aa: CASCREGGLTYNEQFF
cdr3_nt: TGCGCCAGCTGCCGGGAGGGGGGGTTGACCTACAATGAGCAGTTCTTC

d_call: TRBD1
clone_size: many
j_call: TRBJ2-7
v_call: TRBV6-2/TRBV6-3
cdr3_length: 15
cdr3_aa: CASSVLGQESYEQYF
cdr3_nt: TGTGCCAGCAGTGTCCTGGGACAGGAGTCCTACGAGCAGTACTTC

d_call: NA
clone_size: many
j_call: TRBJ2-7
v_call: TRBV7-6
cdr3_length: 14
cdr3_aa: CASSLATAAYEQYF
cdr3_nt: TGTGCCAGCAGCTTAGCGACGGCAGCCTACGAGCAGTACTTC

d_call: TRBD1
clone_size: NA
j_call: TRBJ1-5
v_call: TRBV18
cdr3_length: 15
cdr3_aa: CASSGTTGGNQPQHF
cdr3_nt: TGTGCCAGCTCAGGTACGACAGGGGGCAATCAGCCCCAGCATTTT

d_call: TRBD2
clone_size: NA
j_call: TRBJ2-7
v_call: TRBV6-6
cdr3_length: 14
cdr3_aa: CASRLAGAPNGQYF
cdr3_nt: TGTGCCAGCAGACTAGCGGGGGCCCCGAATGGGCAGTACTTC

d_call: TRBD2
clone_size: many
j_call: TRBJ2-1
v_call: TRBV20-1
cdr3_length: 15
cdr3_aa: CSAAGLAVTRNEQFF
cdr3_nt: TGCAGTGCAGCTGGCCTAGCGGTGACGAGGAATGAGCAGTTCTTC